This T cell receptor (beta chain) comes out of a study of OX40 agonist ivuxolimab in advanced cancers. Across the study: The diagnoses of dose-escalation patients were hepatocellular carcinoma, melanoma, renal cell or head and neck cancer. Among those enrolled, mean age was about 62 years (range about 23 to 79) and approximately 80% were male. Study-wide findings and caveats: At 0.1 to 3.0 mg/kg, CD4+ and CD8+ blood T cells expanded clonally by week 6. CD8+ T cells averaged more expanded clones than CD4+.

Here immunoSEQ multiplex PCR was the method, and the copy in TCRdb shows in-frame clones only, minus some. The table includes fewer than 95,000 clones, 75% to 95% detected once. Germline V CDR1 and CDR2: SGHNT, YYREEE (reference sequence). The trim removed 4 bases at V and 8 bases at J, leaving 11 bases unmatched. The CDR3 is made up of 16 amino acids. Note on this clone: Its cognate antigen is unknown.

This chain joins TRBV5-4 and TRBJ2-3, with 12 positions matching TRBD2. The sequence derives from an adult with an advanced solid tumor such as melanoma, head and neck, liver or kidney cancer. The sequencing here drew on CD4+ or CD8+ T cells sorted from blood, taken in a trial of the OX40 agonist ivuxolimab. CDR3 bases: TGTGCCAGCAGCCGCACGGGACTAGCGGGTCTCGTTACGCAGTATTTT. Translation gives CASSRTGLAGLVTQYF.